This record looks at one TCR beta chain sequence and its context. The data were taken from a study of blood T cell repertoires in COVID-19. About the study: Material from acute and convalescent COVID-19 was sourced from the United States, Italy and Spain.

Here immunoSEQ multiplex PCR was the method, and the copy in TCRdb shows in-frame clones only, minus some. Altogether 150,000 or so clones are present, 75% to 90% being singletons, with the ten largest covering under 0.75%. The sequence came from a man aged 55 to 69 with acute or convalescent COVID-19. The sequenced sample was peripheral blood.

CDR3 amino acids: CASSQDASGTNEQFF. CDR3 DNA: TGTGCCAGCAGCCAAGATGCTAGCGGGACTAATGAGCAGTTCTTC. The V and J genes are TRBV3-1 (or the pseudogene TRBV3-2) and TRBJ2-1; 9 nucleotides match TRBD2. The V gene's germline CDR1 is LGHDT and CDR2 YNNKEL (reference sequence). V shed 0 bases and J 7 bases; nucleotides not matched to a gene: 4. The CDR3 covers 15 residues.